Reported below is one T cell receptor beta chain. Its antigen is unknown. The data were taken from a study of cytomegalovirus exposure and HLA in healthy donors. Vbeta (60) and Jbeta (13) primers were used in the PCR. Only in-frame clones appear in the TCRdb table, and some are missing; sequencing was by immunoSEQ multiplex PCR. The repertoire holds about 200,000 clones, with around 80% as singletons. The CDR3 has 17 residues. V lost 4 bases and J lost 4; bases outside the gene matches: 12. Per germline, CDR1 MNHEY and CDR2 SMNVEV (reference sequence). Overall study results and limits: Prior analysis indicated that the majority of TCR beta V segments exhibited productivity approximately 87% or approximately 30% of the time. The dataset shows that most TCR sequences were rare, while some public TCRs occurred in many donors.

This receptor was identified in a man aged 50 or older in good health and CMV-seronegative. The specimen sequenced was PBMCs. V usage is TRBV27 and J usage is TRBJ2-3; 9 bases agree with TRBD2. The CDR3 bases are TGTGCCAGCAGTTCAACCGCCATTAGCGGGAGCCCAGATACGCAGTATTTT. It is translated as CASSSTAISGSPDTQYF.